The source of this T cell receptor (beta chain) is a study of OX40 agonist ivuxolimab in advanced cancers. Autoimmune disease history or systemic immunosuppression meant exclusion. Regarding the study as a whole: CD4+ and CD8+ blood T cells expanded clonally by week 6 at 0.1 to 3.0 mg/kg.

This table comes from immunoSEQ multiplex PCR, and its TCRdb copy is limited to in-frame clones, with some not included. The repertoire holds tens of thousands of clones, roughly nine tenths seen once, with approximately 0.3% in the top ten. Of note for this clone: Its antigen is still unknown.

The receptor was isolated from an adult with an advanced solid tumor such as melanoma, head and neck, liver or kidney cancer. Sample: CD4+ or CD8+ T cells sorted from blood, taken in a trial of the OX40 agonist ivuxolimab.

The CDR3 coding sequence is TGTGCCAGCTCACCACGAGTTCTATCGGGAGAGAGGGCCAAAAACATTCAGTACTTC. Protein sequence: CASSPRVLSGERAKNIQYF. This chain connects TRBV18 to TRBJ2-4, with a possible D match to TRBD2 (6 bases). The germline V gene encodes CDR1 KGHSH and CDR2 LQKENI. There are 19 residues in the CDR3. V gave up 1 base and J gave up 1 base, with 20 bases separating them.